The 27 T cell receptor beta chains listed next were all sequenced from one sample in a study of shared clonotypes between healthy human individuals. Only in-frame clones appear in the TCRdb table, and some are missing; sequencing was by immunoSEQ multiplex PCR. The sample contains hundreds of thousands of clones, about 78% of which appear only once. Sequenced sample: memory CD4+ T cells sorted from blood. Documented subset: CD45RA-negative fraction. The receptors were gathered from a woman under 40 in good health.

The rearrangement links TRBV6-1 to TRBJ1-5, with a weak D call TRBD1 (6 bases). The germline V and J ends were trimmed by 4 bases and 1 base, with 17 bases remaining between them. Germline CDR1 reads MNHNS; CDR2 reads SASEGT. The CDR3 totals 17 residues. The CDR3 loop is CASSGITGIRSNQPQHF. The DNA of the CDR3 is TGTGCCAGCAGTGGGATCACAGGGATCAGGAGCAATCAGCCCCAGCATTTT.

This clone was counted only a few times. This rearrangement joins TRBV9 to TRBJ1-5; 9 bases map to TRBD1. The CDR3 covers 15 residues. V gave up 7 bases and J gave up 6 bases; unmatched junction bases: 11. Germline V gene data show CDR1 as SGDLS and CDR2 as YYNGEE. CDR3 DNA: TGTGCCAGCGGGGGGAGCGGACAGGGGACTCAGCCCCAGCATTTT. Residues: CASGGSGQGTQPQHF.

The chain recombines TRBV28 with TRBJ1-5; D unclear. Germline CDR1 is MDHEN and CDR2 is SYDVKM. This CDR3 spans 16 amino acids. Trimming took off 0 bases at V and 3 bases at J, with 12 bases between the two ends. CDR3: CASSLWADPPNQPQHF. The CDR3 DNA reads TGTGCCAGCAGTTTATGGGCCGATCCTCCCAATCAGCCCCAGCATTTT.

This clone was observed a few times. CDR3 sequence reads: CASSERREAKDTQYF. The CDR3 DNA follows: TGTGCCAGCAGTGAAAGGCGGGAGGCAAAAGATACGCAGTATTTT. The rearrangement uses TRBV6-1 and TRBJ2-3; 8 bases map to TRBD2. Looked up from germline, CDR1 is MNHNS and CDR2 is SASEGT. V lost 2 bases to trimming and J lost 5 bases; unmatched junction nucleotides: 6. The CDR3 length is 15 residues.

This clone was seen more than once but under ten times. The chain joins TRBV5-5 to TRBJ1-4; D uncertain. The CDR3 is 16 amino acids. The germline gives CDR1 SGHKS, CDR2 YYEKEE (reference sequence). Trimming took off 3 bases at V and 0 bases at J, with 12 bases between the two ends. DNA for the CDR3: TGTGCCAGCAGCTCCTGGGAGACTGCAACTAATGAAAAACTGTTTTTT. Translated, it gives CASSSWETATNEKLFF.

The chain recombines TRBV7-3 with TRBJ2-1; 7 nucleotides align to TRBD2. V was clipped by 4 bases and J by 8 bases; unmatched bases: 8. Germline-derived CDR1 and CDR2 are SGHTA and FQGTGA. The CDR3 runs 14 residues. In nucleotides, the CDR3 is TGTGCCAGCAGCTCCCAGCGGGATAGCTATGAGCAGTTCTTC. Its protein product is CASSSQRDSYEQFF. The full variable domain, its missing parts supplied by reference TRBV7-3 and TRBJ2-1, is GAGVSQTPSNKVTEKGKYVELRCDPISGHTALYWYRQSLGQGPEFLIYFQGTGAADDSGLPNDRFFAVRPEGSVSTLKIQRTERGDSAVYLCASSSQRDSYEQFFGPGTRLTVL.

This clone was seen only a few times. The CDR3 sequence: CASFRNRGSYEQYF. The CDR3 bases are TGCGCCAGCTTCCGGAATCGAGGGAGCTACGAGCAGTACTTC. V and J are TRBV10-2 and TRBJ2-7, with D possibly matching TRBD2 (5 bases). The CDR3 extends over 14 amino acids. Trimming removed 8 bases from V and 3 bases from J, with 17 bases in between. Germline assignment: CDR1 WSHSY and CDR2 SAAADI.

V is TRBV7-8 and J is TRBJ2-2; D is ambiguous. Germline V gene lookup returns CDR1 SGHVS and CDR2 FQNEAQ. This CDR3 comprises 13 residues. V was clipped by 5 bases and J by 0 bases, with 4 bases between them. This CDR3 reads CASSPANTGELFF. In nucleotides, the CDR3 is TGTGCCAGCAGCCCGGCGAACACCGGGGAGCTGTTTTTT.

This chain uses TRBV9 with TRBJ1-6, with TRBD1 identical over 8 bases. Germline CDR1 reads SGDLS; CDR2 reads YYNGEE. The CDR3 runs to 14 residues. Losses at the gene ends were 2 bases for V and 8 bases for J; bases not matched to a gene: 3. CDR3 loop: CASSVLDRDSPLHF. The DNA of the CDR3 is TGTGCCAGCAGCGTTCTGGACAGGGATTCACCCCTCCACTTT.

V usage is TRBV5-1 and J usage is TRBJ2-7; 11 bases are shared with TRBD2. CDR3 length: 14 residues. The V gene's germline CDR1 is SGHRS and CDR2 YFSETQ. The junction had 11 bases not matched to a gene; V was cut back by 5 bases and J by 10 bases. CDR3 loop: CASSPGTSGGYQYF. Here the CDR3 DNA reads TGCGCCAGCAGTCCCGGGACTAGCGGAGGTTATCAGTACTTC.

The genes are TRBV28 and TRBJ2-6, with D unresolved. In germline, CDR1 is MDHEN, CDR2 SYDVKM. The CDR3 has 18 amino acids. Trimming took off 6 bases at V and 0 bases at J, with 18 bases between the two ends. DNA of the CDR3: TGTGCCAGCAGCACCGTGCGGAACTTTTACTCTGGGGCCAACGTCCTGACTTTC. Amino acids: CASSTVRNFYSGANVLTF.

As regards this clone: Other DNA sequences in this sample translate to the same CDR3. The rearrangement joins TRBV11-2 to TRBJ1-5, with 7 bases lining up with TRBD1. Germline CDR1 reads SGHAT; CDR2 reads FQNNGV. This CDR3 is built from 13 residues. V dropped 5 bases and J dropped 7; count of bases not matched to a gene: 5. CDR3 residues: CASSTGTDQPQHF. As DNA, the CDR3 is TGTGCCAGCAGCACAGGGACAGACCAGCCCCAGCATTTT.

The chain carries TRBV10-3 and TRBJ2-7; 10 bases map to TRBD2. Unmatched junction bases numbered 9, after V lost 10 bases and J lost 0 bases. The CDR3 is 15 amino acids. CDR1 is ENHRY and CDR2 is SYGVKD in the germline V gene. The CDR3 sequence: CATNSSGSCSYEQYF. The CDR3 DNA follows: TGTGCCACCAACTCTAGCGGGAGTTGCTCCTACGAGCAGTACTTC.

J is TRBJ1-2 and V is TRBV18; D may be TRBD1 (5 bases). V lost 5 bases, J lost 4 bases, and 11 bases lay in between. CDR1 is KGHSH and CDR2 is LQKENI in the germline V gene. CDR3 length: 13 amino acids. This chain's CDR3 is CASSEGLSYGYTF. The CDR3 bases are TGTGCCAGCTCAGAGGGACTGAGCTATGGCTACACCTTC. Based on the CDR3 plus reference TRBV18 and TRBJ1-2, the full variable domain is NAGVMQNPRHLVRRRGQEARLRCSPMKGHSHVYWYRQLPEEGLKFMVYLQKENIIDESGMPKERFSAEFPKEGPSILRIQQVVRGDSAAYFCASSEGLSYGYTFGSGTRLTVV.

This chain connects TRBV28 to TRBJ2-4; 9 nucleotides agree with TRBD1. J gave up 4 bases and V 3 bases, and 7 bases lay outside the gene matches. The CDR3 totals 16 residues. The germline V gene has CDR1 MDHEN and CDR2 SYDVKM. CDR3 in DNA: TGTGCCAGCAGTTTCATCGGACAGGGGCTAAAAAACATTCAGTACTTC. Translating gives CASSFIGQGLKNIQYF.

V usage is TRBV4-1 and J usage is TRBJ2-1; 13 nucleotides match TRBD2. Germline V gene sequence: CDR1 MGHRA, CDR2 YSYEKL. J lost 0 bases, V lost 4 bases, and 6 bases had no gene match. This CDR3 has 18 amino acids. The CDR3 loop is CASSPGTSGISSYNEQFF. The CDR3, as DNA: TGCGCCAGCAGCCCCGGGACTAGCGGGATCAGCTCCTACAATGAGCAGTTCTTC.

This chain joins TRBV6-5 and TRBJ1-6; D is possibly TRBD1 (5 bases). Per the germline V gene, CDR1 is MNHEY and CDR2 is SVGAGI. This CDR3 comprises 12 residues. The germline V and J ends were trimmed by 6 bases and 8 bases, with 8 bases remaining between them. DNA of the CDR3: TGTGCCAGCAGAAGGGGAGATTCACCCCTCCACTTT. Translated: CASRRGDSPLHF.

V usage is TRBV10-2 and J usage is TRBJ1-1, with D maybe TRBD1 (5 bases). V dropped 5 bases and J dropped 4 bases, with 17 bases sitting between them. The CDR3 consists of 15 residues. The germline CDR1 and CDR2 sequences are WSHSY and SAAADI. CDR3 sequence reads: CASSFAPLRGTEAFF. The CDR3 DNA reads TGCGCCAGCAGTTTCGCTCCACTTAGGGGCACTGAAGCTTTCTTT.

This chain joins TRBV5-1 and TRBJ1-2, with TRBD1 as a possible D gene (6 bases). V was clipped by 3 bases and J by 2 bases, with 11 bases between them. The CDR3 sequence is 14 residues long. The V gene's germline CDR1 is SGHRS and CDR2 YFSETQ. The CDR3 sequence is CASSSQTGNYGYTF. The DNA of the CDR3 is TGCGCCAGCAGCTCCCAAACAGGGAACTATGGCTACACCTTC.

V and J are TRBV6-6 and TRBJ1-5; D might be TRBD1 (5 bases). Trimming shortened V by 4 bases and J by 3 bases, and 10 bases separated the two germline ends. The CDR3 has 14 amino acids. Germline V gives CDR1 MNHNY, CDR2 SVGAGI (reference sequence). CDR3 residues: CASSLGTFNQPQHF. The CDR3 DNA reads TGTGCCAGCAGTTTAGGGACGTTCAATCAGCCCCAGCATTTT.

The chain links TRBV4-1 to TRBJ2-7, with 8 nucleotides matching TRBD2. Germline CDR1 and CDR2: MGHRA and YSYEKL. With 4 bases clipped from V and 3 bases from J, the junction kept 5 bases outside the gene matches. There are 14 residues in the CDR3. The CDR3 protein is CASSRIAGLYEQYF. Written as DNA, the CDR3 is TGCGCCAGCAGCCGTATAGCGGGACTCTACGAGCAGTACTTC.

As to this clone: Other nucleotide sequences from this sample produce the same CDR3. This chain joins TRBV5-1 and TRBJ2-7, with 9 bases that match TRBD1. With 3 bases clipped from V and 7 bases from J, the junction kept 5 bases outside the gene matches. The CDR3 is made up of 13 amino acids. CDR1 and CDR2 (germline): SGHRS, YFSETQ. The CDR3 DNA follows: TGCGCCAGCAGCTCCGGGACAGGGAATGAGCAGTACTTC. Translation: CASSSGTGNEQYF.

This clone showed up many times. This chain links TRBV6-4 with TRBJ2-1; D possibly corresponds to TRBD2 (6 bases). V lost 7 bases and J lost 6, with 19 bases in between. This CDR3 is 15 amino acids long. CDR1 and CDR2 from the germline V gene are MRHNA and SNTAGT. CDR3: CASNPQPGTPNEQFF. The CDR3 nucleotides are TGTGCCAGCAACCCCCAACCCGGGACTCCCAATGAGCAGTTCTTC.

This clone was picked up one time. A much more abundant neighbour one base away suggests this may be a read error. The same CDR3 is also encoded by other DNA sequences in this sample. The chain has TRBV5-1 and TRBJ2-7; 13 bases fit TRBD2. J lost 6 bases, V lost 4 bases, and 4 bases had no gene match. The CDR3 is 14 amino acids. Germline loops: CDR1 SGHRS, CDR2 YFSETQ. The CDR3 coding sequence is TGCGCCAGCAGCCCCGGGACTAGCGGGGTCGAGCAGTACTTC. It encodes CASSPGTSGVEQYF.

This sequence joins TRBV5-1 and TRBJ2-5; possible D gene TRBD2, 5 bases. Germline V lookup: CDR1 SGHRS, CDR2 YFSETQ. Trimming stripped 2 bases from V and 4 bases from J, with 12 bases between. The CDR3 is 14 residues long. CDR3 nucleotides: TGCGCCAGCAGCTTCGGTACGGGAACAGAGACCCAGTACTTC. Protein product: CASSFGTGTETQYF.

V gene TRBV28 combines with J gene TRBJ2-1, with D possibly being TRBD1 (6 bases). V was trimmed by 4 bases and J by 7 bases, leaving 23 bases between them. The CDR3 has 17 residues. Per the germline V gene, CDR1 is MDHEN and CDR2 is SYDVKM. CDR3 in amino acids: CASSSLAFKDSRNEQFF. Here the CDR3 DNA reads TGTGCCAGCAGTTCCCTCGCGTTTAAGGACAGTAGGAATGAGCAGTTCTTC.

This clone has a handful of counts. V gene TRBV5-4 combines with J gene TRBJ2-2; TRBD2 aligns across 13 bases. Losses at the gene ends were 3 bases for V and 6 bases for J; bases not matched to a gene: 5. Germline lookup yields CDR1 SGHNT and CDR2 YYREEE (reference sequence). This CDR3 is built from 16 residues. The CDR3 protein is CASSYGLAGVPGELFF. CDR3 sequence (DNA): TGTGCCAGCAGCTACGGACTAGCGGGAGTTCCCGGGGAGCTGTTTTTT.